The sequence of this T cell receptor (beta chain) was determined in a study of CD8 T cells in ankylosing spondylitis (dated by TCRdb to 2017 to 2019). About the investigation overall: The study set out to find disease-linked TCR variants by profiling T cell receptor beta repertoires in ankylosing spondylitis patients and healthy donors. The whole study cohort included 108 healthy donors and 20 to 25 ankylosing spondylitis patients. Peripheral blood samples were taken, and synovial fluid was additionally collected from ankylosing spondylitis patients. What the study reported, not specific to this receptor: Blood from ankylosing spondylitis patients appeared to be characterized by a TCR beta motif made up of fewer than ten highly homologous amino acid variants. The disease-linked clones were reported as significantly enriched in matched synovial fluid samples from ankylosing spondylitis patients. Some motif variants had previously been reported in the synovial fluid and blood of reactive arthritis patients, which suggests shared mechanisms of disease initiation. The disease-linked clones showed a CD8+ phenotype and occurred at relatively low frequencies in peripheral blood.

Concerning this clonotype: Its antigen is not yet known. The record has no base qualities; no much larger clone is one base away.

The CDR3, cysteine through phenylalanine, is 15 amino acids long. Only CDR3 DNA remains: 45 bases, in frame from the first base. The junction shows trimming of 7 bases on V and 1 base on J, plus 11 bases between the germline ends. For CDR1 and CDR2, the germline V gene lists MNHNS and SASEGT. Sequencing instrument: Illumina HiSeq 2500. Quantitative 5'-RACE with molecular barcodes was the method used to prepare the TCR beta libraries. Per the authors' processing: A new computational method, built on a probabilistic model of VDJ rearrangement, was used to identify disease-linked TCR variants. TCRdb trimmed public reads at Q25 via fastp, called clones via MiXCR and kept in-frame beta chains. CDR3 protein duplicates are merged, each entry listing the most common genes and DNA. The V and J calls were determined by TCRdb, not by the authors. For this sample the table gives hundreds of thousands of distinct CDR3 sequences, of which about 10% were detected only once. The top ten clones comprise approximately 0.5% of the sample.

The sequence was collected from a male donor with ankylosing spondylitis. Material: blood, either unsorted or a sorted T cell fraction (not recorded which). The sequence is built from TRBV6-1 and TRBJ2-6; TRBD1 is perhaps the D gene, given 6 matching bases. The CDR3: CASKTTGSGANVLTF. The nucleotide sequence is TGTGCCAGCAAAACTACAGGGTCTGGGGCCAACGTCCTGACTTTC.